This T cell receptor (beta chain) stems from a study of blood T cell repertoires in COVID-19. Turning to the study itself: The samples span acute and convalescent COVID-19 from the United States, Italy and Spain.

Repertoires were generated with immunoSEQ multiplex PCR, while TCRdb's copy carries only in-frame clones and drops some. In the table there are 30,000 to 50,000 clones, approximately 88% of which are singletons. The CDR3 is 16 residues long. Germline values: CDR1 SNHLY, CDR2 FYNNEI. V was shortened by 7 bases and J by 4 bases, with 22 bases between the two germline ends. Sequenced sample: peripheral blood. This sequence originates from a man in his fifties or sixties with active or convalescent COVID-19. The chain combines TRBV2 with TRBJ1-1; unclear D gene. CDR3 protein: CASTLDSGSGPTEAFF. DNA of the CDR3: TGTGCCAGCACTTTGGATTCGGGATCGGGTCCCACTGAAGCTTTCTTT. Full variable domain (missing parts from reference TRBV2 and TRBJ1-1): EPEVTQTPSHQVTQMGQEVILRCVPISNHLYFYWYRQILGQKVEFLVSFYNNEISEKSEIFDDQFSVERPDGSNFTLKIRSTKLEDSAMYFCASTLDSGSGPTEAFFGQGTRLTVV.